These 23 T cell receptor beta chains were sequenced from one sample in a study of CD8 T cells in Susac syndrome. Reverse transcription of roughly 0.45 to 1 ug RNA used random hexamers. Using its own MiXCR run on the immunoSEQ multiplex PCR reads, TCRdb lists one record per CDR3 protein. The profile shows 84,000 or so distinct CDR3 sequences, 95% to 97% of them singletons. Specimen: CD8+ T cells from PBMCs. Every receptor here comes from a human donor with Susac syndrome.

The chain joins TRBV20-1 to TRBJ1-2; D remains unclear. Germline CDR1 reads DFQATT; CDR2 reads SNEGSKA (reference sequence). The V and J ends lost 4 bases and 4 bases respectively, with 16 bases between them. The CDR3 contains 14 residues. This CDR3 is CSATGRTEGYGYTF. CDR3 coding DNA: TGCAGTGCTACCGGACGGACCGAGGGCTATGGCTACACCTTC.

The V and J genes are TRBV5-6 and TRBJ2-3, with TRBD1 identical over 10 bases. CDR3 size: 15 residues. Germline V gene data show CDR1 as SGHDT and CDR2 as YYEEEE. V trimming: 4 bases; J trimming: 4 bases; junction bases outside the gene matches: 6. CDR3 nucleotides: TGTGCCAGCAGCACGGACAGGGGGTCAGCAGATACGCAGTATTTT. Protein product: CASSTDRGSADTQYF.

The chain has TRBV20-1 and TRBJ2-1; the D gene could be TRBD1 or TRBD2 (5 bases each). The germline V gene has CDR1 DFQATT and CDR2 SNEGSKA (reference sequence). With 4 bases removed from V and 0 bases from J, the gap between germline ends came to 16 bases. The CDR3 sequence is 16 residues long. The CDR3 region has the DNA TGCAGTGCTAAATTACCGGGACGAAGCTCCTACAATGAGCAGTTCTTC. Translation gives CSAKLPGRSSYNEQFF.

This clonotype appeared a single time. The chain joins TRBV7-9 to TRBJ2-1; D call uncertain. CDR1 is SEHNR, CDR2 FQNEAQ, per germline (reference sequence). This CDR3 comprises 12 residues. V was clipped by 3 bases and J by 7 bases, with 7 bases between them. CDR3 coding DNA: TGTGCCAGCAGCTTTGGCAGGAATGAGCAGTTCTTC. Protein: CASSFGRNEQFF.

In its sample, this clonotype was seen once. The V and J genes are TRBV7-9 and TRBJ1-4; D not certain. The V and J ends lost 3 bases and 4 bases respectively, with 0 bases between them. The CDR3 runs to 11 residues. Germline V lookup: CDR1 SEHNR, CDR2 FQNEAQ (reference sequence). The DNA of the CDR3 is TGTGCCAGCAGCTTTAATGAAAAACTGTTTTTT. Its protein product is CASSFNEKLFF.

This chain joins TRBV28 and TRBJ2-7; D remains ambiguous. Trimming pared 4 bases from V and 7 bases from J, leaving 8 bases between. Per the germline V gene, CDR1 is MDHEN and CDR2 is SYDVKM. CDR3 length: 11 residues. The CDR3, as DNA: TGTGCCAGCAGTTGGGCGGAAGAGCAGTACTTC. It yields the protein CASSWAEEQYF.

The V call is TRBV7-6, the J call TRBJ2-7; the match to TRBD2 covers 10 bases. This CDR3 has 14 amino acids. The junction had 3 bases not matched to a gene; V was cut back by 3 bases and J by 4 bases. Germline V gene sequence: CDR1 SGHVS, CDR2 FNYEAQ. The CDR3 coding sequence is TGTGCCAGCAGCTTGCTTAGCGGGAGGTACGAGCAGTACTTC. Amino acids: CASSLLSGRYEQYF.

The chain employs TRBV19 and TRBJ2-7; 7 bases are a match to TRBD1. The CDR3 runs to 15 residues. V gave up 6 bases and J gave up 2 bases; unmatched junction bases: 10. CDR1 is LNHDA and CDR2 is SQIVND in the germline V gene (reference sequence). The CDR3 sequence is CASSTMDRYPYEQYF. CDR3 nucleotides: TGTGCCAGTAGCACAATGGACAGGTACCCCTACGAGCAGTACTTC. Full variable domain (remainder filled in from reference TRBV19 and TRBJ2-7): DGGITQSPKYLFRKEGQNVTLSCEQNLNHDAMYWYRQDPGQGLRLIYYSQIVNDFQKGDIAEGYSVSREKKESFPLTVTSAQKNPTAFYLCASSTMDRYPYEQYFGPGTRLTVT.

The rearrangement joins TRBV30 to TRBJ2-3; 10 nucleotides align to TRBD2. The CDR3 length is 15 residues. Germline V gene data show CDR1 as GTSNPN and CDR2 as SVGIG (reference sequence). Trimming removed 1 base from V and 6 bases from J; junction bases left unmatched: 7. The CDR3: CAWSGLAGVPDTQYF. CDR3 nucleotide sequence: TGTGCCTGGAGTGGCCTAGCGGGAGTCCCCGATACGCAGTATTTT.

The chain couples TRBV14 to TRBJ2-3; D could derive from TRBD1 or TRBD2 (5 bases each). CDR1 and CDR2 (germline): SGHDN, FVKESK. The CDR3 is made up of 17 amino acids. The V gene lost 2 bases and the J gene lost 1 base, with 16 bases spanning the gap. This chain's CDR3 is CASSQRGLRDGTDTQYF. The CDR3 DNA sequence: TGTGCCAGCAGCCAAAGAGGCCTCCGGGACGGCACAGATACGCAGTATTTT.

V and J are TRBV7-3 and TRBJ2-1; the match to TRBD2 covers 7 bases. The V gene's germline CDR1 is SGHTA and CDR2 FQGTGA. This CDR3 has 16 residues. Trimming at V came to 2 bases and at J to 1 base, leaving 5 bases not matched to a gene. The CDR3 bases are TGTGCCAGCAGCTTAGGGCCGGGAGGATCCTACAATGAGCAGTTCTTC. As protein: CASSLGPGGSYNEQFF. Drawing the rest from reference TRBV7-3 and TRBJ2-1, the complete variable domain is GAGVSQTPSNKVTEKGKYVELRCDPISGHTALYWYRQSLGQGPEFLIYFQGTGAADDSGLPNDRFFAVRPEGSVSTLKIQRTERGDSAVYLCASSLGPGGSYNEQFFGPGTRLTVL.

The J gene is TRBJ1-1, the V gene TRBV20-1; D is uncertain. Trimming removed 2 bases at V and 6 bases at J, with 13 bases between. The germline V gene encodes CDR1 DFQATT and CDR2 SNEGSKA (reference sequence). The length of the CDR3 is 13 residues. The CDR3 bases are TGCAGTGCTAGACGTGGGGAGAGGGCTGAAGCTTTCTTT. Its translation: CSARRGERAEAFF.

The rearrangement uses TRBV9 and TRBJ2-7; possibly TRBD1 for D (5 bases). Trimming took 0 bases from V and 5 from J, leaving 9 bases between them. The CDR3 is 13 amino acids. The V gene's germline CDR1 is SGDLS and CDR2 YYNGEE. CDR3 amino acids: CASSVVVGDEQYF. DNA of the CDR3: TGTGCCAGCAGCGTAGTAGTAGGGGACGAGCAGTACTTC.

In this sample, this clonotype turned up a few times. The chain has TRBV27 and TRBJ2-3; D gene uncertain. V lost 3 bases and J lost 6, with 1 base in between. The germline gives CDR1 MNHEY, CDR2 SMNVEV (reference sequence). The CDR3 sequence is 10 residues long. The CDR3 loop is CASSFDTQYF. CDR3 DNA: TGTGCCAGCAGTTTTGATACGCAGTATTTT.

V and J are TRBV20-1 and TRBJ1-2; TRBD1 matches 7 bases. After removal of 5 bases from V and 4 bases from J, the junction contained 10 bases not matched to a gene. CDR1 is DFQATT and CDR2 is SNEGSKA in the germline V gene (reference sequence). This CDR3 contains 14 residues. CDR3 nucleotide sequence: TGCAGTGCTCGAAGGACAGGAGGGATCTATGGCTACACCTTC. This sequence encodes CSARRTGGIYGYTF.

This clonotype has only one observation. The J gene is TRBJ2-1, the V gene TRBV29-1; tentative D call: TRBD1 (5 bases). V lost 7 bases and J 1 base, leaving 11 bases between the germline ends. This CDR3 contains 13 residues. CDR1 and CDR2 (germline): SQVTM, ANQGSEA. CDR3 region: CSGVTVSYNEQFF. For the CDR3, the DNA is TGCAGCGGTGTGACAGTATCCTACAATGAGCAGTTCTTC.

The chain couples TRBV4-1 to TRBJ1-1; D is ambiguous. This CDR3 has 17 amino acids. The germline CDR1 and CDR2 sequences are MGHRA and YSYEKL. The V gene lost 2 bases and the J gene lost 1 base, with 17 bases spanning the gap. CDR3: CASSQPGRKKQNTEAFF. In nucleotides, the CDR3 is TGCGCCAGCAGCCAACCCGGTCGGAAGAAACAGAACACTGAAGCTTTCTTT.

The chain has TRBV4-1 and TRBJ2-1; weak D call: TRBD1 (5 bases). Between the trimmed V and J ends, which lost 1 base and 9 bases, there was a span of 10 bases. Per germline, CDR1 MGHRA and CDR2 YSYEKL. The CDR3 totals 13 residues. CDR3 coding DNA: TGCGCCAGCAGCCAAGTCCCAGGGCTTGAGCAGTTCTTC. Its translation is CASSQVPGLEQFF.

The rearrangement links TRBV29-1 to TRBJ2-3; TRBD1 matches at 7 bases. Per germline, CDR1 SQVTM and CDR2 ANQGSEA. The CDR3 extends over 16 amino acids. The ends lost 4 bases at V and 2 bases at J; junction bases unmatched: 12. The CDR3 loop is CSVAIPGQWITDTQYF. The CDR3 DNA follows: TGCAGCGTTGCTATTCCGGGACAGTGGATCACAGATACGCAGTATTTT.

The chain carries TRBV9 and TRBJ1-1; 9 bases are shared with TRBD1. The CDR3 spans 16 residues. Germline V CDR1 and CDR2: SGDLS, YYNGEE. With V trimmed by 4 bases and J by 3 bases, 10 bases remained unmatched. Written as DNA, the CDR3 is TGTGCCAGCAGCCCGACCGGGACAGGGTTGGACACTGAAGCTTTCTTT. Translating gives CASSPTGTGLDTEAFF.

This chain connects TRBV28 to TRBJ1-2, with TRBD1 as a possible D gene (5 bases). Germline CDR1 reads MDHEN; CDR2 reads SYDVKM. V was clipped by 3 bases and J by 2 bases, with 13 bases between them. The CDR3 totals 15 residues. In DNA form, the CDR3 reads TGTGCCAGCAGTTTGGAGACAGCGTCCAACTATGGCTACACCTTC. Translated, it gives CASSLETASNYGYTF.

The chain has TRBV29-1 and TRBJ2-3; possible D gene TRBD2, 5 bases. This CDR3 has 14 residues. V was cut by 6 bases and J by 1 base, with 14 bases left in between. Looked up from germline, CDR1 is SQVTM and CDR2 is ANQGSEA. CDR3 in DNA: TGCAGCGTCATGGGGAGTCTTGGCACAGATACGCAGTATTTT. Translation gives CSVMGSLGTDTQYF.

This clonotype was counted a single time. The chain joins TRBV4-1 to TRBJ1-2, with TRBD1 as a possible D gene (5 bases). This CDR3 has 14 residues. Per the germline V gene, CDR1 is MGHRA and CDR2 is YSYEKL. The V end was cut by 1 base, the J end by 4 bases, with 10 bases between. In DNA, the CDR3 is TGCGCCAGCAGCCAAGCTGGGGACTCCTATGGCTACACCTTC. Residues: CASSQAGDSYGYTF.